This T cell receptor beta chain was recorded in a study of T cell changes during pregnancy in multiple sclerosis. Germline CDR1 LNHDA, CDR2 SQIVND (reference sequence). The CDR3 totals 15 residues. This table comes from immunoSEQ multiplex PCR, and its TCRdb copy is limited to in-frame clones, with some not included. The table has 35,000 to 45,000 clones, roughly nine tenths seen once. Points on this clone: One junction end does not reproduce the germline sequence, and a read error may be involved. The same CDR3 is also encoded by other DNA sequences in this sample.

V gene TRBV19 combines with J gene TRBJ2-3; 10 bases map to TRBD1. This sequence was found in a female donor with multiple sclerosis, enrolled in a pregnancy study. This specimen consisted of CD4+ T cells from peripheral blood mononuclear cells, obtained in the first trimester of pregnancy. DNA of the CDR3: TGCGCCAGTAGTCTTCGGACAGGGGGTGGGGATACGCAGTATTTT. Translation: CASSLRTGGGDTQYF.